The clone carrying this TCR beta chain has more than one count but fewer than ten. The data are from a study of blood T cells in healthy people across ages. The wider study: Capturing about one barcoded beta molecule per two T cells was achieved by template switching.

Losses at the gene ends were 4 bases for V and 5 bases for J; bases not matched to a gene: 8. The CDR3 totals 15 residues. Per germline, CDR1 SGHRS and CDR2 YFSETQ. A second PCR, run for roughly 7 to 11 cycles, used a sample-barcoded 5' primer plus a J-beta primer mix. Tags on each cDNA molecule came from a template-switch adaptor with 12 random nucleotides. TCRdb processed the 5' RACE reads anew with MiXCR; each CDR3 protein has one entry. The sample carries a few hundred thousand distinct CDR3 sequences, roughly 29% recorded once. The donors, all healthy, were Caucasians living in Russia, aged roughly 6 to 95.

The receptor comes from a woman between 65 and 79 years old in good health. The V and J genes are TRBV5-1 and TRBJ1-2, with 10 nucleotides matching TRBD1. The sample was blood. In nucleotides, the CDR3 is TGCGCCAGCAGCAGCGCCGGGACAGGGGATTATGGCTACACCTTC. Translating gives CASSSAGTGDYGYTF.